These 21 T cell receptor beta chains were all obtained from the same sample, sequenced in a study of blood T cell repertoires in COVID-19. Method: immunoSEQ multiplex PCR; TCRdb's copy keeps in-frame clones and lacks some. The table has fewer than 300,000 clones, roughly 85% seen once. Sequenced sample: peripheral blood. Every receptor here comes from a man in his fifties with active or convalescent COVID-19.

This chain connects TRBV7-2 to TRBJ2-1, with D possibly matching TRBD2 (5 bases). In germline, CDR1 is SGHTA, CDR2 FQGNSA. Between the trimmed V and J ends, which lost 2 bases and 3 bases, there was a span of 14 bases. The CDR3 has 16 amino acids. The CDR3: CASSLFPPGVYNEQFF. The CDR3 DNA is TGTGCCAGCAGCTTATTCCCCCCCGGGGTCTACAATGAGCAGTTCTTC.

The chain carries TRBV18 and TRBJ2-1; D is undetermined. Trimming shortened V by 7 bases and J by 1 base, and 8 bases separated the two germline ends. CDR1 is KGHSH and CDR2 is LQKENI in the germline V gene. The CDR3 runs 13 residues. The CDR3 DNA reads as TGTGCCAGCTGTGACACTTCCTACAATGAGCAGTTCTTC. This translates into CASCDTSYNEQFF.

The rearrangement joins TRBV9 to TRBJ2-3, with D perhaps TRBD2 (5 bases). With 3 bases removed from V and 0 bases from J, the gap between germline ends came to 11 bases. The V gene's germline CDR1 is SGDLS and CDR2 YYNGEE. The CDR3 covers 15 residues. The CDR3 DNA sequence: TGTGCCAGCAGCGCGAGGGTGGGAAGCACAGATACGCAGTATTTT. Protein product: CASSARVGSTDTQYF.

The rearrangement joins TRBV2 to TRBJ2-5; no clear D gene. Trimming took 7 bases from V and 5 from J, leaving 8 bases between them. The CDR3 totals 11 residues. Germline CDR1 is SNHLY and CDR2 is FYNNEI. The CDR3, as DNA: TGTGCCAGCAAGAGGATGGAGACCCAGTACTTC. It specifies CASKRMETQYF.

The chain is built from TRBV3-1 (or the pseudogene TRBV3-2) and TRBJ1-1; D may be TRBD1 (5 bases). Germline CDR1 LGHDT, CDR2 YNNKEL (reference sequence). The CDR3 covers 15 residues. With 5 bases removed from V and 5 bases from J, the gap between germline ends came to 18 bases. CDR3 DNA sequence: TGTGCCAGCAGCACATGGACACTGCGGGGGACTGAAGCTTTCTTT. Translating it yields CASSTWTLRGTEAFF.

J is TRBJ2-1 and V is TRBV6-6; possible D gene TRBD2, 6 bases. This CDR3 is 15 amino acids long. V was shortened by 9 bases and J by 2 bases, with 17 bases between the two germline ends. Germline loops: CDR1 MNHNY, CDR2 SVGAGI (reference sequence). In DNA, the CDR3 is TGTGCCAGTTCGACAGTGGAGGGACCCTACAATGAGCAGTTCTTC. This sequence encodes CASSTVEGPYNEQFF.

The rearrangement links TRBV7-9 to TRBJ1-3, with 8 bases fitting TRBD1. Germline V gene lookup returns CDR1 SEHNR and CDR2 FQNEAQ (reference sequence). Trimming cost V 1 base and J 2 bases; bases outside gene matches: 1. This CDR3 region has 15 residues. In DNA, the CDR3 is TGTGCCAGCAGCTTAGGGACAGGGACTGGAAACACCATATATTTT. As protein: CASSLGTGTGNTIYF.

The chain employs TRBV15 and TRBJ2-7; the match to TRBD1 covers 8 bases. Germline CDR1 is LNHNV and CDR2 is YYDKDF (reference sequence). V lost 4 bases to trimming and J lost 2 bases; unmatched junction nucleotides: 7. The CDR3 has 15 amino acids. The CDR3 region is CATSTNRGAAYEQYF. CDR3 coding DNA: TGTGCCACCAGCACAAACAGGGGGGCGGCCTACGAGCAGTACTTC.

The chain carries TRBV4-1 and TRBJ1-1; unclear D gene. The germline gives CDR1 MGHRA, CDR2 YSYEKL. The V end was cut by 4 bases, the J end by 8 bases, with 17 bases between. The CDR3 runs 14 residues. This CDR3 reads CASSPIGERKEAFF. In nucleotides, the CDR3 is TGCGCCAGCAGCCCCATCGGGGAAAGGAAAGAAGCTTTCTTT.

This clone has just one count. V gene TRBV2 combines with J gene TRBJ2-7; no clear D. Deletions cut 10 bases from V and 2 bases from J, with 12 bases between. The CDR3 is made up of 12 amino acids. Germline values: CDR1 SNHLY, CDR2 FYNNEI. The CDR3 reads CATGYNAYEQYF. The CDR3 nucleotides read TGTGCCACCGGGTATAACGCCTACGAGCAGTACTTC.

This chain uses TRBV7-9 with TRBJ2-1; 11 bases match TRBD2. This CDR3 comprises 13 residues. The J segment lost 8 bases and the V segment lost 6 bases, leaving 3 bases of the junction unmatched. Germline V gene data show CDR1 as SEHNR and CDR2 as FQNEAQ (reference sequence). For the CDR3, the DNA is TGTGCCAGCAGGACTAGCGGGGCCCATGAGCAGTTCTTC. It codes for CASRTSGAHEQFF.

The rearrangement links TRBV5-6 to TRBJ2-7, with 7 bases identical to TRBD1. CDR1 and CDR2 from the germline V gene are SGHDT and YYEEEE. The V segment lost 4 bases and the J segment 3 bases; nucleotides outside the gene matches: 10. This CDR3 has 15 amino acids. CDR3 in amino acids: CASSRPGTDLYEQYF. DNA of the CDR3: TGTGCCAGCAGCCGTCCAGGGACAGACCTCTACGAGCAGTACTTC.

V and J are TRBV12-3 or TRBV12-4 and TRBJ1-2, with 7 bases lining up with TRBD1. After removal of 6 bases from V and 6 bases from J, the junction contained 7 bases not matched to a gene. The CDR3 has 13 residues. The CDR3 spells CASRKGQFDGYTF. The DNA for the CDR3 is TGTGCCAGCAGAAAGGGACAGTTCGATGGCTACACCTTC.

The count of this clone is one. CDR3: CATQAGQGDNSPLHF. For the CDR3, the DNA is TGTGCCACCCAAGCAGGACAGGGGGATAATTCACCCCTCCACTTT. The chain couples TRBV24-1 to TRBJ1-6, with 10 nucleotides matching TRBD1. J gave up 5 bases and V 9 bases, and 6 bases lay outside the gene matches. Germline values: CDR1 KGHDR, CDR2 SFDVKD. CDR3 length: 15 amino acids.

This chain links TRBV20-1 with TRBJ2-1; D unresolved. CDR1 and CDR2 from the germline V gene are DFQATT and SNEGSKA (reference sequence). The CDR3 spans 11 residues. The V end lost 3 bases, the J end lost 7 bases, and 7 bases lay between the germline ends. DNA of the CDR3: TGCAGTGCTAGCGTCCAGAATGAGCAGTTCTTC. Encoded protein: CSASVQNEQFF.

This clone was recorded a few times. The chain combines TRBV28 with TRBJ1-4; D remains ambiguous. Trimming stripped 6 bases from V and 7 bases from J, with 12 bases between. This CDR3 is 13 amino acids long. CDR1 is MDHEN and CDR2 is SYDVKM in the germline V gene. The CDR3 reads CASSPQPGEKLFF. The CDR3 DNA sequence: TGTGCCAGCAGCCCCCAGCCGGGTGAAAAACTGTTTTTT.

The chain joins TRBV6-5 to TRBJ2-3; D ambiguous. The CDR3 sequence is 14 residues long. The germline CDR1 and CDR2 sequences are MNHEY and SVGAGI. V gave up 5 bases and J gave up 0 bases, with 9 bases separating them. The CDR3 nucleotides read TGTGCCAGCAGTAGGAGCGCTAGCACAGATACGCAGTATTTT. This encodes CASSRSASTDTQYF.

There are a few counts of this clone. The V and J genes are TRBV6-4 and TRBJ1-2, with TRBD1 matching 11 bases. The CDR3 is 15 residues long. V lost 3 bases and J lost 4; bases outside the gene matches: 4. In germline, CDR1 is MRHNA, CDR2 SNTAGT. This chain's CDR3 is CASSETGTGGYGYTF. DNA of the CDR3: TGTGCCAGCAGTGAAACCGGGACAGGGGGCTATGGCTACACCTTC.

This chain connects TRBV27 to TRBJ1-2; perhaps TRBD1 as D (6 bases). The CDR3 is 15 amino acids. In germline, CDR1 is MNHEY, CDR2 SMNVEV (reference sequence). The ends were cut back, 3 bases at V and 4 bases at J, with 15 bases in the middle. For the CDR3, the DNA is TGTGCCAGCAGTTTTGCGGTGGGGGCTAGCTATGGCTACACCTTC. Protein product: CASSFAVGASYGYTF.

V is TRBV15 and J is TRBJ1-4; D perhaps matches TRBD1 (5 bases). Germline CDR1 LNHNV, CDR2 YYDKDF (reference sequence). This CDR3 comprises 14 residues. V was cut by 4 bases and J by 7 bases, with 13 bases left in between. The CDR3 is CATSKGLEGEKLFF. CDR3 nucleotides: TGTGCCACCAGCAAGGGACTGGAGGGTGAAAAACTGTTTTTT. Full variable domain (outside the CDR3, taken from reference TRBV15 and TRBJ1-4): DAMVIQNPRYQVTQFGKPVTLSCSQTLNHNVMYWYQQKSSQAPKLLFHYYDKDFNNEADTPDNFQSRRPNTSFCFLDIRSPGLGDTAMYLCATSKGLEGEKLFFGSGTQLSVL.

The genes are TRBV13 and TRBJ1-6, with TRBD1 matching 7 bases. The germline V gene has CDR1 PRHDT and CDR2 FYEKMQ (reference sequence). CDR3 length equals 16 residues. J was trimmed by 7 bases and V by 3 bases; bases with no gene match: 9. The CDR3, as DNA: TGTGCCAGCAGCTTCGGGACAGAGAGTGGGAATTCACCCCTCCACTTT. It encodes CASSFGTESGNSPLHF.